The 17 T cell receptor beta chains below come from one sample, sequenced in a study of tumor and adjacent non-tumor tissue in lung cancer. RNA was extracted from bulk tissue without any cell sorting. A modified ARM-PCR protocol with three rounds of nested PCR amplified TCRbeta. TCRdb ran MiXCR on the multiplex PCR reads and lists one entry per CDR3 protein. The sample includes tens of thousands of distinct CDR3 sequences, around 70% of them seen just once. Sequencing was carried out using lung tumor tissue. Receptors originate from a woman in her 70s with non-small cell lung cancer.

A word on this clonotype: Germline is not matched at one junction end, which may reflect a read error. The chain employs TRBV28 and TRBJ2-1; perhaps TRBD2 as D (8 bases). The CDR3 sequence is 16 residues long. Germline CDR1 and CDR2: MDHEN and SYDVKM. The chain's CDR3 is CANSPTRGERGSEQFF. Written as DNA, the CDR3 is TGTGCCAACAGTCCCACCAGGGGGGAGCGGGGGTCCGAGCAGTTCTTC.

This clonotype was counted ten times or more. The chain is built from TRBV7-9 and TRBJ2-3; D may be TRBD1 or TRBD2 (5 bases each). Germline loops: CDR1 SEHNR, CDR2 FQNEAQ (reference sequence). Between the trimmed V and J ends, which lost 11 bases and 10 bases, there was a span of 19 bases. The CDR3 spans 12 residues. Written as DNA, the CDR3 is TGTGCCTTTTGGGACCAAAGGACATCGCAGTATTTT. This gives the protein CAFWDQRTSQYF.

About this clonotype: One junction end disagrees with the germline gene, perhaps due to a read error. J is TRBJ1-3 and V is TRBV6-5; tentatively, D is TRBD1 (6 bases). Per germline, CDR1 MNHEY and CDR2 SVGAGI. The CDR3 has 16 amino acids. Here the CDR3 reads CASSSGHSSSGNTIYF. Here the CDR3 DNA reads TGTGCCAGCAGTTCGGGACATTCGAGCTCTGGGAACACCATATATTTT.

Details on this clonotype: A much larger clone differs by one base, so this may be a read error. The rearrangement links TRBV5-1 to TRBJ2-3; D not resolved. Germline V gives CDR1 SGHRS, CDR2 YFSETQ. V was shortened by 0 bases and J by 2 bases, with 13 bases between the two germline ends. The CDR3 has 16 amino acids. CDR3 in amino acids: CASSLGQDPYTDTQYF. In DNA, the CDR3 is TGCGCCAGCAGCTTGGGTCAGGACCCCTACACAGATACGCAGTATTTT.

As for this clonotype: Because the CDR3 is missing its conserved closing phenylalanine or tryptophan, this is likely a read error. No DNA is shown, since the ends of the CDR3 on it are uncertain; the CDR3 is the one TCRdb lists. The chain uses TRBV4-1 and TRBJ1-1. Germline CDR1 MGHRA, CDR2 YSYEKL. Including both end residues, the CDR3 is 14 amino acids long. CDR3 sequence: CASSHRTENTEAFL.

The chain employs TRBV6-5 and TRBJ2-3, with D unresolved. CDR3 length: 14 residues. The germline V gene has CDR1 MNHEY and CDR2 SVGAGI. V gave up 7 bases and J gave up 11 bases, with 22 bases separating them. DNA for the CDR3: TGTGCCAGCAAAAAAGGGCTGAGCACAGATGTGCAGTATTTT. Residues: CASKKGLSTDVQYF.

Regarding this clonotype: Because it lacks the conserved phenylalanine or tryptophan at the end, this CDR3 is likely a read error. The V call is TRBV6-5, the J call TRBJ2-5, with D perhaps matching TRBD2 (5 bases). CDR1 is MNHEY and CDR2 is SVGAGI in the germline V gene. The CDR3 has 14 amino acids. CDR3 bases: TGTGACAGCACCTCCGTGACTAACCAAGAGACCCAGTACCTC. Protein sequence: CDSTSVTNQETQYL.

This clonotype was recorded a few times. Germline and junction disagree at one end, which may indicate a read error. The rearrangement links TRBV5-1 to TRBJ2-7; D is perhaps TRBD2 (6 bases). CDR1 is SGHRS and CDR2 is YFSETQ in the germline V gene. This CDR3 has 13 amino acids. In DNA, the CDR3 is TGCGCCAGCAGCTCGGAGGGATTAGGCGAGCAGCACTTC. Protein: CASSSEGLGEQHF.

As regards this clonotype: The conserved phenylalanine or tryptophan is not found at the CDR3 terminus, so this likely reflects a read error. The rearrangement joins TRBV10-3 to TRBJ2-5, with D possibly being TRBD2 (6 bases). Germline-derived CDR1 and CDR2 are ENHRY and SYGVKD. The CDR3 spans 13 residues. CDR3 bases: TGTGTCATCAGTGAGTCGGGAGTCGGGACCCAGTACATA. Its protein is CVISESGVGTQYI.

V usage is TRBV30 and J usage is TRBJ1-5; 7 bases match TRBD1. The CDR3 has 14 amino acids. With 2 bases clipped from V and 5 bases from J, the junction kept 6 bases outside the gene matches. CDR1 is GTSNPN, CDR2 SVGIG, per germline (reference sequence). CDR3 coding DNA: TGTGCCTGGAGTCCGGACAGGATCGATCAGCCCCAGCATTTT. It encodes CAWSPDRIDQPQHF.

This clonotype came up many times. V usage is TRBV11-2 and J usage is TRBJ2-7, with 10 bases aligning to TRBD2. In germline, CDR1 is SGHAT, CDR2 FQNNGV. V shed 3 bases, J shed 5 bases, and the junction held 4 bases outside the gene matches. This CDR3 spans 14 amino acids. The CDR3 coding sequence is TGTGCCAGCAGCTTGGGGACTAGCGACGACGAGCAGTACTTC. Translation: CASSLGTSDDEQYF. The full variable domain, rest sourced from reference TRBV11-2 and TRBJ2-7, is EAGVAQSPRYKIIEKRQSVAFWCNPISGHATLYWYQQILGQGPKLLIQFQNNGVVDDSQLPKDRFSAERLKGVDSTLKIQPAKLEDSAVYLCASSLGTSDDEQYFGPGTRLTVT.

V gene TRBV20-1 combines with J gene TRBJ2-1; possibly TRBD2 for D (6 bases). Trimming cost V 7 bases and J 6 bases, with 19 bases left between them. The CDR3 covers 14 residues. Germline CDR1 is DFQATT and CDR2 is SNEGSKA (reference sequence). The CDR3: CSELSGPGFNEQFF. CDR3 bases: TGCAGTGAGCTCAGCGGGCCCGGATTCAATGAGCAGTTCTTC.

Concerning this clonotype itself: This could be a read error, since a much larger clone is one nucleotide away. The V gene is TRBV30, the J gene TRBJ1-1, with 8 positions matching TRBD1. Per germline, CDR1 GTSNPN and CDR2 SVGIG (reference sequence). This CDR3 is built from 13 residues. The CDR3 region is CARSADRVNPQFF. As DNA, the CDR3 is TGTGCCCGGAGTGCGGACAGGGTTAACCCCCAATTCTTT.

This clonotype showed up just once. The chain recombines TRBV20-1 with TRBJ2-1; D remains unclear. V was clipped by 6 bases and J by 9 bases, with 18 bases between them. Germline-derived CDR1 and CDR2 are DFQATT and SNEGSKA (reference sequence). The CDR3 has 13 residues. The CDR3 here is CSALRLALGEQFF. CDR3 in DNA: TGCAGTGCCCTACGCCTTGCGCTCGGTGAGCAGTTCTTC.

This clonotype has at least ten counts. The chain's CDR3 is CASSLGNTEAFF. CDR3 DNA: TGTGCCAGCAGTTTAGGGAACACTGAAGCTTTCTTT. The gene calls are TRBV12-3 or TRBV12-4 and TRBJ1-1; D is ambiguous. The CDR3 is 12 residues long. The V end was cut by 1 base, the J end by 1 base, with 1 base between.

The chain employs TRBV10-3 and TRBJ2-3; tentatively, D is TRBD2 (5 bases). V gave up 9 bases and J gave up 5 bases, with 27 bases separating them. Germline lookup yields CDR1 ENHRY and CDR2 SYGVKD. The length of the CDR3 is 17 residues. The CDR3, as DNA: TGTGCCATAAGAGATCCGCTAGCTGGAGATCTGGTAGATACGCAGTATTTT. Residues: CAIRDPLAGDLVDTQYF.

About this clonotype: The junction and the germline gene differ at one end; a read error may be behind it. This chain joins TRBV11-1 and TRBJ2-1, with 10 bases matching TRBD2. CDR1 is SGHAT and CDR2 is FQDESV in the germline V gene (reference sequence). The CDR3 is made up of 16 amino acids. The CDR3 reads CVSSISSSGSRYEQFF. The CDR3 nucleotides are TGTGTCAGCAGCATATCGTCTAGCGGGAGTAGGTATGAGCAGTTCTTC. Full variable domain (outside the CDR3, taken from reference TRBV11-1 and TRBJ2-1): EAEVAQSPRYKITEKSQAVAFWCDPISGHATLYWYRQILGQGPELLVQFQDESVVDDSQLPKDRFSAERLKGVDSTLKIQPAELGDSAMYLCVSSISSSGSRYEQFFGPGTRLTVL.